This T cell receptor (beta chain) was profiled in a study of blood T cells in healthy people across ages (dated by TCRdb to between 2015 and 2016). The study in broad terms: In model experiments, template switching captured about one uniquely barcoded TCR beta cDNA molecule for every two T cells. Using deep sequencing normalized with unique cDNA molecular identifiers, the study measured how TCR beta repertoire diversity changes with age. Donors were grouped into four age groups: young (average about 15 years), middle-aged (about 38), aged (62) and long-lived (approximately 78). To avoid experimental bias, donors of different ages were randomly spread across the sequencing lanes. Two additional independent replicas of 1 million unique cDNA reads from the same blood draw were analyzed for two donors (one aged 18 to 30 and one aged 80 or older).

This clonotype was seen a few times. Its antigen is currently not known. Base qualities are not at hand, and no much larger clone is one base apart. The library was produced with 5' RACE. Sequencing relied on an Illumina HiSeq 2500. The second PCR ran for roughly 6 to 11 cycles and used a J-beta primer mix along with a sample-barcoded 5' primer. A unique molecular identifier was introduced onto each TCR beta cDNA molecule by a template-switch 5' adaptor carrying 12 random nucleotides. Each sample yielded at least 2.5 million CDR3-containing paired-end reads. All of the RNA was converted into first-strand cDNA using the Mint cDNA synthesis kit, with a TRBC-specific oligonucleotide serving as the primer. Following uracil-DNA glycosylase treatment, a first 18-cycle PCR with universal primers M1SS and BC2_uni_R was performed on all cDNA. The paper's processing steps were these. For normalization, 1 million high-quality reads, each with a distinct molecular identifier, were randomly selected from each sample. Reads with shared molecular identifiers were discarded instead of being binned into consensus sequences. MiTCR, run with a Q25 quality threshold and the strictest error-elimination algorithm, handled CDR3 identification, clonotype clustering and error correction. A nonparametric unseen species model using Euler transformation provided a lower-bound estimate of total TCR beta diversity. Using fastp trimming at Q25 and MiXCR clonotype assembly, TCRdb reanalyzed the public sequencing data and kept in-frame beta chains. Each entry merges the rows of one CDR3 protein and shows their most common DNA and genes. TCRdb's processing, not the study's, gives the V and J calls here. Counted in this sample were hundreds of thousands of distinct CDR3 sequences; roughly 27% of them appeared once. 25% to 30% of the sample lies in the top ten.

From a lookup of the germline V gene, CDR1 and CDR2 are MNHEY and SVGEGT. CDR3 length: 13 amino acids, cysteine to phenylalanine. Here the CDR3 DNA is all that survives: 39 bases in frame from base 1. The junction shows trimming of 5 bases on V and 8 bases on J, plus 12 bases between the germline ends. Broader findings and caveats from the paper: Observed TCR beta diversity per million T cells fell roughly linearly with age, and a significant reduction was already apparent by age around 39. There was a strong correlation between observed TCR beta diversity and the percentage of naive T cells measured by flow cytometry. Donor CMV infection status was unknown, potentially confounding age-related changes in expanded clonotypes. Because profiling used bulk unsorted PBMCs, naive and antigen-experienced compartments could not be compared conclusively. The long-lived group showed more naive CD4+ T cells, fewer expanded clones and increased TCR diversity than the aged group, suggesting age selection. Estimates of total diversity from one million sequenced T cells were regarded as lower bounds and underestimates.

The roughly 42 donors, aged roughly 6 to 100 years, were systemically healthy Caucasian individuals from Russia. Each donor gave ten milliliters of peripheral blood, drawn into EDTA-treated Vacutainer tubes. Ficoll-Paque density-gradient centrifugation was used to isolate PBMCs, with at least 7 million obtained per sample. Total RNA was extracted from PBMCs with Trizol reagent, with at least 5 micrograms obtained per sample. For every donor, an aliquot of PBMCs went through flow cytometry to measure the percentages of naive CD45RAhigh/CD27high T cells. The V and J segments used are TRBV6-2 or TRBV6-3 and TRBJ2-2; there is no confident call for the D gene. The TCR originated in a woman between 70 and 85 years old in good health. The sample consisted of blood. The CDR3 region reads CASSRLIPGELFF. The DNA sequence reads TGTGCCAGCAGTCGCCTTATCCCGGGGGAGCTGTTTTTT.